This TCR beta chain is drawn from a study of blood T cell repertoires in COVID-19. About the study: Specimens from acute and convalescent COVID-19 originated in the United States, Italy and Spain. The analysed material was cDNA or gDNA that came from T cells, B-cell-depleted T cells, or PBMCs.

A single count supports this clone. Here immunoSEQ multiplex PCR was the method, and the copy in TCRdb shows in-frame clones only, minus some. The sample has around 78,000 clones, about 92% seen once. This CDR3 is built from 13 residues. The V end was cut by 1 base, the J end by 4 bases, with 7 bases between. From germline, CDR1 is LNHDA and CDR2 SQIVND (reference sequence). The specimen was peripheral blood. The chain employs TRBV19 and TRBJ1-2, with D unclear. This TCR was recovered from a woman in her fifties or sixties in a cohort sampled during active COVID-19. CDR3 region: CASSIAPRYGYTF. The CDR3 DNA follows: TGTGCCAGTAGTATAGCCCCTCGCTATGGCTACACCTTC.